Each of the 3 T cell receptor beta chains below was sequenced from the same sample in a study of T cell repertoires in cytomegalovirus infection. Each CDR3 protein gets one entry after TCRdb re-called the reads with MiXCR. The table includes around 210,000 distinct CDR3 sequences, approximately 7% detected once. Sequencing input: PBMCs. Receptor source: a human donor in good health (CMV status not recorded). Some clones in this sample may be carry-over from other donors' samples.

Ten or more counts support this clonotype. This chain joins TRBV12-3 or TRBV12-4 and TRBJ1-1, with D hard to call. Trimming removed 5 bases at V and 2 bases at J, with 12 bases between. The CDR3 spans 14 residues. CDR3 coding DNA: TGTGCCAGCAGTGCCATCAGAGTAAACACTGAAGCTTTCTTT. Protein product: CASSAIRVNTEAFF.

This clonotype was observed a single time. The junction and the germline gene differ at one end; a read error may be behind it. The V call is TRBV10-3, the J call TRBJ2-1; maybe TRBD1 (5 bases). The CDR3 has 14 residues. Germline lookup yields CDR1 ENHRY and CDR2 SYGVKD. As DNA, the CDR3 is TGTGCCATCAGCGGTGGCAGGGCGGACAATGAACAGTTCTTC. Translating gives CAISGGRADNEQFF.

This clonotype was found many times. The chain links TRBV7-2 to TRBJ2-7; possibly TRBD2 for D (5 bases). Germline CDR1 reads SGHTA; CDR2 reads FQGNSA. The CDR3 length is 15 residues. V was pared by 5 bases and J by 2 bases, with 16 bases between. CDR3: CASSPRTGITYEQYF. The DNA of the CDR3 is TGTGCCAGCAGCCCACGGACGGGAATAACCTACGAGCAGTACTTC. Combining the CDR3 with reference TRBV7-2 and TRBJ2-7 gives the whole variable domain GAGVSQSPSNKVTEKGKDVELRCDPISGHTALYWYRQSLGQGLEFLIYFQGNSAPDKSGLPSDRFSAERTGGSVSTLTIQRTQQEDSAVYLCASSPRTGITYEQYFGPGTRLTVT.